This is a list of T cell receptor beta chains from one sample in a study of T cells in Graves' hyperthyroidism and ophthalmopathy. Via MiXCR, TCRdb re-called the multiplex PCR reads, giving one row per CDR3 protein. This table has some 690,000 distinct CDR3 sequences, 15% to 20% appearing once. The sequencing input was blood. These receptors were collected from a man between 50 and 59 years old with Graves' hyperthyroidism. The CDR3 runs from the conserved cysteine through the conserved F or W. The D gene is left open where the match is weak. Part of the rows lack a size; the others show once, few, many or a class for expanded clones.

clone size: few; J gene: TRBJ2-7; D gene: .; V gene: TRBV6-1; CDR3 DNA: TGTGCCAGCAGTTATTCCCCCGTCAGGAACGAGCAGTACTTC; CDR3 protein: CASSYSPVRNEQYF
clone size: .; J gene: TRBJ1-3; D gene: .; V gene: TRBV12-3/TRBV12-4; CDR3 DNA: TGTGCCTCCTCTAAGGAAGGGACTGGAAACACCATATATTTT; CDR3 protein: CASSKEGTGNTIYF
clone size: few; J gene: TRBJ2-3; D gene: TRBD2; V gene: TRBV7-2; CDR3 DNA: TGTGCCAGCAGCCGAAGCATTAGCGGGAGGACAGATACGCAGTATTTT; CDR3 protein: CASSRSISGRTDTQYF
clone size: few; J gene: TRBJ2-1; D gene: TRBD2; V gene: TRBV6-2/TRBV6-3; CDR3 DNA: TGTGCCAGCACCCCGGAGCGGGAGGAATTCAATGAGCAGTTCTTC; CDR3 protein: CASTPEREEFNEQFF
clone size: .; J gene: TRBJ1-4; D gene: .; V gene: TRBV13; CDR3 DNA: TGTGCCAGCAGCTTACATGGGGGGCCTCCTGAAAAACTGTTTTTT; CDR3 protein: CASSLHGGPPEKLFF
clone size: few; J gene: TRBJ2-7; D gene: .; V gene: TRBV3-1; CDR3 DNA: TGTGCCAGCAGCCAAGAAGGAGCTGAGTCCTACGAGCAGTACTTC; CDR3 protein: CASSQEGAESYEQYF
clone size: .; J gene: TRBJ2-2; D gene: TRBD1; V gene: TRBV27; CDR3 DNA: TGTGCCAGCAGTTTATTTGACAGGGGGCGCGGGGAGCTGTTTTTT; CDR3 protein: CASSLFDRGRGELFF
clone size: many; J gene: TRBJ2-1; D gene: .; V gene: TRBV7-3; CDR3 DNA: TGTGCCAGCAGCTTAACGTCGCCTAGCGCGGCTGAGCAGTTCTTC; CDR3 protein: CASSLTSPSAAEQFF
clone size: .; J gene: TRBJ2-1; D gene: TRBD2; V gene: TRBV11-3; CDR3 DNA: TGTGCCAGCAGCTGGACCGGGACTAGTAATGAGCAGTTCTTC; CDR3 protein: CASSWTGTSNEQFF
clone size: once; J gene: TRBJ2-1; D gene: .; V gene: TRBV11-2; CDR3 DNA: TGTGCCAGCAGCCCCAGCTTTAAACGCTCCTACAATGAGCAGTTCTTC; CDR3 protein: CASSPSFKRSYNEQFF